This T cell receptor (beta chain) was identified during a study of T-cell reconstitution after alpha-beta-depleted transplantation in children. This clonotype has at least ten counts. Unique molecular identifiers featured in how the TCRbeta library was prepared. TCRdb independently ran MiXCR on the PCR reads; one entry per CDR3 protein. Altogether 600,000 or so distinct CDR3 sequences are present, under 25% being singletons, with the ten largest covering 11% to 15%. The CDR3 runs 13 residues. The germline V and J ends were trimmed by 6 bases and 7 bases, with 15 bases remaining between them. The receptor comes from a boy under three years old who had a stem cell transplant for acute myeloid leukemia, so the T cells may come from the graft donor. The chain carries TRBV12-3 or TRBV12-4 and TRBJ1-2; no firm D call. Source: PBMCs, mostly from graft donor cells, taken 360 days after TCRalphabeta/CD19-depleted stem cell transplant. The CDR3 DNA is TGTGCCAGCAGCCCTAGGGCGTTCGGTGGCTACACCTTC. Translating gives CASSPRAFGGYTF.